Listed below are T cell receptor beta chains from one sample, sequenced in a study of blood T cell repertoires in COVID-19. Clones were read by immunoSEQ multiplex PCR, and TCRdb kept only the in-frame ones, dropping some. The sample holds 50,000 to 60,000 clones, roughly 90% seen once. Sequenced material: peripheral blood. The receptors were gathered from a man aged 35 to 55 with COVID-19, enrolled during active disease. CDR3s include the opening cysteine and the closing phenylalanine or tryptophan. The D gene is left open where the match is weak. The size of a clone is reported for some rows only, either as once, few or many, or as a class for expanded clones.

TRBV19	.	TRBJ2-3	15	.	TGTGCCAGTAGTAGGGGGATGGGGGCCACAGATACGCAGTATTTT	CASSRGMGATDTQYF
TRBV5-1	TRBD1	TRBJ2-2	15	.	TGCGCCAGCACAGGGGGCCCCGCTAGGGCCGGGGAGCTGTTTTTT	CASTGGPARAGELFF
TRBV12-3/TRBV12-4	TRBD1	TRBJ2-2	13	.	TGTGCCAGCAGTATCGGGACAGTCGGGGAGCTGTTTTTT	CASSIGTVGELFF
TRBV4-1	.	TRBJ2-3	13	once	TGCGCCAGCAGCCAAGCCAGGGCAGAAGCGCAGTATTTT	CASSQARAEAQYF
TRBV2	.	TRBJ1-6	14	.	TGTGCCAGCAGTGGAGGACAGCGCGGAACACCCCTCCACTTT	CASSGGQRGTPLHF
TRBV9	.	TRBJ2-3	15	.	TGTGCCAGCAGCCTGGGGATTAGCGGTACAGATACGCAGTATTTT	CASSLGISGTDTQYF
TRBV7-3	TRBD1	TRBJ2-3	14	.	TGTGCCAGCAGCCCGGGACAGCCGGTTCATACGCAGTATTTT	CASSPGQPVHTQYF
TRBV7-9	TRBD1	TRBJ1-2	15	.	TGTGCCAGCAGCTTAGCGGGACAGCTTAACTATGGCTACACCTTC	CASSLAGQLNYGYTF
TRBV11-2	.	TRBJ2-5	13	.	TGTGCCACCCGGGGGGCGGAACAAGAGACCCAGTACTTC	CATRGAEQETQYF
TRBV12-3/TRBV12-4	.	TRBJ1-2	12	.	TGTGCCAGCAGTGGCGGAGGGGTTGGCTACACCTTC	CASSGGGVGYTF
TRBV27	TRBD1	TRBJ1-3	14	.	TGTGCCAGCAGTCCACAGGGGTCGGGAAACACCATATATTTT	CASSPQGSGNTIYF
TRBV3-1/TRBV3-2	TRBD2	TRBJ2-5	16	.	TGTGCCAGCAGCCAGGGGACTAGCGGCCGCCAAGAGACCCAGTACTTC	CASSQGTSGRQETQYF
TRBV5-1	.	TRBJ1-6	16	.	TGCGCCAGCAGCTACCAGGGGCCCAAAGGGAATTCACCCCTCCACTTT	CASSYQGPKGNSPLHF
TRBV27	TRBD1	TRBJ1-2	15	.	TGTGCCAGCAGTTCGCCCGGGACAGGGGTTGATGGCTACACCTTC	CASSSPGTGVDGYTF
TRBV3-1/TRBV3-2	.	TRBJ1-2	15	.	TGTGCCAGCAGCCAAGATTCAGGCAGGGCCAATGGCTACACCTTC	CASSQDSGRANGYTF
TRBV2	.	TRBJ1-6	14	once	TGTGCCAGCAGACAGGGCTCCTATAATTCACCCCTCCACTTT	CASRQGSYNSPLHF
TRBV28	TRBD2	TRBJ2-2	21	.	TGTGCCAGCAGTTCCCGCCGCATTGGACTAGCGGGGGCCACAAACACCGGGGAGCTGTTTTTT	CASSSRRIGLAGATNTGELFF
TRBV19	.	TRBJ2-7	14	.	TGTGCCAGTAGTATAGGGGGTAGCGTCGGCGAGCAGTACTTC	CASSIGGSVGEQYF
TRBV2	TRBD1	TRBJ1-4	16	.	TGTGCCAGCAGGAGGACAGGGGGTGCAACTAATGAAAAACTGTTTTTT	CASRRTGGATNEKLFF
TRBV23-1	TRBD2	TRBJ2-3	19	.	TGCGCCAGCCCCTTCCAAAAGCGGGGCGCGGCTAGGTTCACAGATACGCAGTATTTT	CASPFQKRGAARFTDTQYF
TRBV6-1	TRBD1	TRBJ2-5	16	.	TGTGCCAGCAGTGTTAATCCGGGACAGGGTGTTGTATCCCAGTACTTC	CASSVNPGQGVVSQYF
TRBV14	.	TRBJ1-1	13	.	TGTGCCAGCAGCCCTGCTTTGAAGGGCGGGGCTTTCTTT	CASSPALKGGAFF
TRBV11-3	.	TRBJ1-1	15	.	TGTGCCAGCAGCGGGAGGGACGGACTTGCCACTGAAGCTTTCTTT	CASSGRDGLATEAFF
TRBV3-1/TRBV3-2	TRBD1	TRBJ1-1	17	.	TGTGCCAGCAGCCCCACTGGGGACAGACACATGAACACTGAAGCTTTCTTT	CASSPTGDRHMNTEAFF
TRBV3-1/TRBV3-2	.	TRBJ1-4	14	few	TGTGCCAGCAGCCCCTACCTTCTCGGTGAAAAACTGTTTTTT	CASSPYLLGEKLFF
TRBV2	.	TRBJ2-2	13	.	TGTGCCAGCAGGAACTCACGGGGCGGGGAGCTGTTTTTT	CASRNSRGGELFF
TRBV12-3/TRBV12-4	.	TRBJ1-1	11	.	TGTGCCAGCAGCATGAACACTGAAGCTTTCTTT	CASSMNTEAFF
TRBV5-1	.	TRBJ1-1	14	once	TGCGCCAGCAGCTTGAACAGCATGAACACTGAAGCTTTCTTT	CASSLNSMNTEAFF
TRBV5-4	.	TRBJ2-3	15	.	TGTGCCAGCAGCCGCGGGGCGGGGTCGGAGGATACGCAGTATTTT	CASSRGAGSEDTQYF
TRBV29-1	.	TRBJ1-1	11	.	TGCAGCGTACAGAGGAACACTGAAGCTTTCTTT	CSVQRNTEAFF
TRBV5-6	.	TRBJ2-2	13	.	TGTGCCAGCAGCTTGCGGGTGTTCGGGGAGCTGTTTTTT	CASSLRVFGELFF
TRBV11-2	.	TRBJ2-7	14	.	TGTGCCAGCAGCTTAGAACGAGAAGGAGCCGAGCAGTACTTC	CASSLEREGAEQYF
TRBV13	TRBD2	TRBJ2-5	15	.	TGTGCCAGCAGACCCGGACTAGCGGGGCAAGAGACCCAGTACTTC	CASRPGLAGQETQYF
TRBV18	.	TRBJ1-1	13	.	TGTGCCAGCTCAAAAACAGGTATCACTGAAGCTTTCTTT	CASSKTGITEAFF
TRBV7-8	.	TRBJ2-1	13	.	TGTGCCAGCGGGGGCAGGGCGGTTAATGAGCAGTTCTTC	CASGGRAVNEQFF
TRBV28	.	TRBJ1-2	14	.	TGTGCCAGCAGTTACGGGGGGCGCGACTATGGCTACACCTTC	CASSYGGRDYGYTF
TRBV9	TRBD2	TRBJ2-3	19	.	TGTGCCAGCAGCGCCGGACTAGCGGGGGGCGTTTCTAGCACAGATACGCAGTATTTT	CASSAGLAGGVSSTDTQYF
TRBV27	.	TRBJ1-2	12	.	TGTGCCAGCAGGTGGGGGGGAAATGGCTACACCTTC	CASRWGGNGYTF
TRBV7-9	.	TRBJ2-1	14	.	TGTGCCAGCAGCTTCGGTGCGGCAGCAGATGAGCAGTTCTTC	CASSFGAAADEQFF
TRBV13	.	TRBJ2-7	13	once	TGTGCCAGCAGCCCCTCCGTTTCCTACGAGCAGTACTTC	CASSPSVSYEQYF
TRBV7-9	TRBD2	TRBJ2-5	13	.	TGTGCCAGCAGCTGGGGGGGGCAAGAGACCCAGTACTTC	CASSWGGQETQYF
TRBV18	TRBD2	TRBJ2-5	16	.	TGTGCCAGCTCACCTAACCTAGCGGGAGCCGGGGAGACCCAGTACTTC	CASSPNLAGAGETQYF
TRBV6-5	.	TRBJ1-2	14	.	TGTGCCAGCAGAACTTCCTCCCAGGGCGGCGGCTACACCTTC	CASRTSSQGGGYTF
TRBV6-5	.	TRBJ1-1	13	.	TGTGCCAGCAGCCCGACCGCTGCGGCTGAAGCTTTCTTT	CASSPTAAAEAFF
TRBV15	TRBD2	TRBJ2-1	15	.	TGTGCCACCAGCAGCGGACTAGCCGGGTACAATGAGCAGTTCTTC	CATSSGLAGYNEQFF
TRBV4-1	TRBD2	TRBJ2-3	17	.	TGCGCCAGCAGCCAAGATACGGGACTAGCGTCCGCAGATACGCAGTATTTT	CASSQDTGLASADTQYF
TRBV29-1	.	TRBJ2-3	12	.	TGCAGCGTTCGAACAGGCACAGATACGCAGTATTTT	CSVRTGTDTQYF
TRBV7-9	.	TRBJ1-1	13	few	TGTGCCAGCAGCTGGCAGGGGAACACTGAAGCTTTCTTT	CASSWQGNTEAFF
TRBV6-6	.	TRBJ2-5	14	.	TGTGCCAGCAGTTACTCGGGGGCTCAAGAGACCCAGTACTTC	CASSYSGAQETQYF
TRBV7-2	.	TRBJ1-1	13	once	TGTGCCAGCAGCTCCGCGGGGGGGAAGGGAGCTTTCTTT	CASSSAGGKGAFF
TRBV29-1	TRBD1	TRBJ2-7	13	.	TGCAGCGTTGATTCGGGACAGGGGGCTGAGCAGTACTTC	CSVDSGQGAEQYF
TRBV5-1	TRBD1	TRBJ1-4	14	.	TGCGCCAGCAGGATGGACAGGGTAAATGAAAAACTGTTTTTT	CASRMDRVNEKLFF